These T cell receptor beta chains were read from a single sample in a study of vaccination effects on CD4 cells after COVID-19. These receptors are not linked to any known antigen. Clones were sequenced by immunoSEQ multiplex PCR, and TCRdb holds only the in-frame ones, with some missing. The table shows 20,000 to 25,000 clones, with 68% occurring only once. The specimen comprised CD4+ T cells from PBMCs cultured with HCoV-NL63 spike peptides, sampled before COVID-19 vaccination. These receptors were obtained from a human donor who received a COVID-19 vaccine. The CDR3 runs from the conserved cysteine through the conserved F or W. Not all rows give a size; the values are once, few, many and, for expanded clones, a class.

clone_size | j_call | v_call | cdr3_aa
. | TRBJ2-1 | TRBV23-1 | CASSQDDGGYNEQFF
few | TRBJ2-2 | TRBV7-2 | CASSLWGGANTGELFF
few | TRBJ2-5 | TRBV11-2 | CASSFGGQQETQYF
. | TRBJ2-1 | TRBV7-9 | CASSLLNVRRDSYNEQFF
once | TRBJ2-1 | TRBV2 | CASRYGSAYNEQFF
. | TRBJ1-1 | TRBV6-5 | CASSEGWGQNTEAFF
. | TRBJ1-3 | TRBV5-1 | CASSFGEDGNTIYF
. | TRBJ2-5 | TRBV19 | CASSIGQAGETQYF
. | TRBJ1-1 | TRBV6-2/TRBV6-3 | CASSARNTEAFF
. | TRBJ2-1 | TRBV19 | CASSRQTSGNNEQFF
. | TRBJ2-1 | TRBV7-6 | CASSSPSTSGSGSYNEQFF
once | TRBJ1-4 | TRBV11-2 | CASSLGQTGEKLFF
. | TRBJ1-1 | TRBV27 | CASSLQGEMNTEAFF
many | TRBJ2-1 | TRBV11-3 | CASSLDQGGSGTYNEQFF
. | TRBJ2-3 | TRBV19 | CASSTHGTSGSTDTQYF
. | TRBJ2-3 | TRBV2 | CASSARLNEYF
. | TRBJ2-7 | TRBV4-2 | CASSRDGGGGVFYEQYF
. | TRBJ1-1 | TRBV6-1 | CASSEIEHTEAFF
few | TRBJ1-2 | TRBV18 | CASSPAGFEGYTF
few | TRBJ1-4 | TRBV5-5 | CASTRQSSTNEKLFF
once | TRBJ2-3 | TRBV19 | CASSFLGQGGDTQYF
. | TRBJ2-5 | TRBV9 | CASSGSLGLRDARRTQYF
. | TRBJ2-3 | TRBV5-1 | CASSLQGRGADTQYF
. | TRBJ2-7 | TRBV23-1 | CASRLFYRARGKRREQYF
. | TRBJ2-3 | TRBV6-2/TRBV6-3 | CASSYGTSRYTQYF
. | TRBJ1-2 | TRBV19 | CAPGTGEGYTF
. | TRBJ2-2 | TRBV10-1 | CASSWTGALTGELFF
. | TRBJ2-7 | TRBV3-1/TRBV3-2 | CASSQVGLPRDGYEQYF
. | TRBJ2-3 | TRBV29-1 | CSVGFRARRTGGDTQYF
. | TRBJ1-2 | TRBV10-1 | CASSPTGVNYGYTF
. | TRBJ1-2 | TRBV30 | CAWSGGGYTF
. | TRBJ2-3 | TRBV19 | CASSIGPSTDTQYF
medium-sized | TRBJ2-1 | TRBV11-3 | CASSLEQGAYNEQFF
. | TRBJ2-2 | TRBV7-8 | CASSFLSAGRAGELFF
. | TRBJ2-5 | TRBV2 | CASSEYRGETQYF
medium-sized | TRBJ2-1 | TRBV11-2 | CASSLDRGAYNEQFF
. | TRBJ2-5 | TRBV6-5 | CASRQQGAPLGTQYF
few | TRBJ1-6 | TRBV4-1 | CASSRQGSGDNSPLHF
. | TRBJ2-2 | TRBV5-1 | CASSLGGLDNTGELFF
. | TRBJ1-1 | TRBV6-5 | CASPETGTYTEAFF
. | TRBJ2-2 | TRBV5-6 | CASSYRRTGGRVGELFF
. | TRBJ2-3 | TRBV6-2/TRBV6-3 | CASSDSTSGLTDTQYF
once | TRBJ2-4 | TRBV5-8 | CASGGGTYGIQYF
. | TRBJ2-1 | TRBV19 | CASRGPQGVTHNEQFF
. | TRBJ2-7 | TRBV4-1 | CASSQGDSKTYEQYF
. | TRBJ1-2 | TRBV3-1/TRBV3-2 | CASSLSSGTNYGYTF
once | TRBJ2-5 | TRBV9 | CASSPRQYRVSGSRETQYF
. | TRBJ2-1 | TRBV7-2 | CASSFHSSYNEQFF
. | TRBJ2-5 | TRBV11-3 | CASSLDRLQETQYF
. | TRBJ2-1 | TRBV3-1/TRBV3-2 | CASSQGRLGEYNEQFF
. | TRBJ1-5 | TRBV29-1 | CSVVEDNSNQPQHF
. | TRBJ2-6 | TRBV5-6 | CASSIRGSGANVLTF
. | TRBJ1-3 | TRBV10-3 | CAISGNAGATSSGNTIYF
. | TRBJ2-3 | TRBV29-1 | CSVRTATDTQYF
. | TRBJ1-4 | TRBV6-5 | CASSLGSTNEKLFF
. | TRBJ2-1 | TRBV15 | CATSRDRWVLRNEQFF
. | TRBJ2-2 | TRBV6-4 | CASKRRGGELFF
. | TRBJ2-2 | TRBV5-6 | CASSPLGTENTGELFF
. | TRBJ2-7 | TRBV7-9 | CASSLSYEQYF